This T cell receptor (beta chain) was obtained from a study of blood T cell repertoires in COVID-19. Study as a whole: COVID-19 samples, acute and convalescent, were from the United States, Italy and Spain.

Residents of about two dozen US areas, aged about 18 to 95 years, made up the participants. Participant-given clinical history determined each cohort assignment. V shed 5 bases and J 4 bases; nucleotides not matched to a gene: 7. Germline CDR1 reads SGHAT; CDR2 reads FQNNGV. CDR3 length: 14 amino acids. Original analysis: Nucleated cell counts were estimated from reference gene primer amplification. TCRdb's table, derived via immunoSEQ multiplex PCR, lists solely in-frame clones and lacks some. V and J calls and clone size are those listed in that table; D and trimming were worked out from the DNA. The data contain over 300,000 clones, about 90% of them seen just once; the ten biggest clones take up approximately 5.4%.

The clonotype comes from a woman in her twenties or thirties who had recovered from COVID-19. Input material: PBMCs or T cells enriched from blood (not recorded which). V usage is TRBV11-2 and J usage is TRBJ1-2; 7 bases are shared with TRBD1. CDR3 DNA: TGTGCCAGCAGCCAGAACACAGGGGCCTATGGCTACACCTTC. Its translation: CASSQNTGAYGYTF.